This T cell receptor beta chain stems from a study of blood T cell repertoires in COVID-19. In germline, CDR1 is MNHEY, CDR2 SMNVEV (reference sequence). V shed 2 bases and J 0 bases; nucleotides not matched to a gene: 4. CDR3 length equals 16 residues. Sequencing was performed with immunoSEQ multiplex PCR; in TCRdb, only in-frame clones are kept and a portion is missing. The sample records about 79,000 clones, approximately 90% being singletons. This sequence was found in a man aged 45 to 65 with active COVID-19. Sequenced material: peripheral blood. The chain links TRBV27 to TRBJ1-1, with TRBD1 matching over 9 bases. The CDR3 sequence: CASSLRGDRVNTEAFF. In DNA form, the CDR3 reads TGTGCCAGCAGTTTACGGGGGGACAGGGTGAACACTGAAGCTTTCTTT.